Following are 27 T cell receptor beta chains from one sample sequenced in a study of human T cells and chemical hapten exposure. From the RACE reads, TCRdb called clonotypes with MiXCR, one entry per CDR3 protein. Among some 170,000 distinct CDR3 sequences listed, approximately 20% were seen once. The time point here: patch test 1, 2 weeks after DPC sensitization. The treatment here: therapeutic diphenylcyclopropenone sensitization with weekly scalp DPC. Here the sequenced sample was whole blood, taken in connection with sensitization to the hapten diphenylcyclopropenone (DPC). All receptors derive from a woman aged 50 to 60 with alopecia areata. Some clones in this sample may be carry-over from other donors' samples.

This clonotype was found many times. The V gene is TRBV9, the J gene TRBJ2-2; D possibly corresponds to TRBD1 (6 bases). Germline V gene lookup returns CDR1 SGDLS and CDR2 YYNGEE. The CDR3 has 14 amino acids. V was clipped by 0 bases and J by 6 bases, with 9 bases between them. The CDR3 DNA follows: TGTGCCAGCAGCGTAGTATCAGGGGCCGGGGAGCTGTTTTTT. Protein sequence: CASSVVSGAGELFF.

This clonotype was observed a few times. The genes are TRBV24-1 and TRBJ2-3; D is unclear. CDR1 is KGHDR, CDR2 SFDVKD, per germline. V dropped 2 bases and J dropped 8 bases, with 10 bases sitting between them. The CDR3 has 13 amino acids. The CDR3 DNA is TGTGCCACCAGTGATTCCCTCTGGGGTACGCAGTATTTT. Translation gives CATSDSLWGTQYF.

This clonotype was seen a handful of times. V usage is TRBV28 and J usage is TRBJ2-5, with D perhaps TRBD2 (7 bases). The V and J ends lost 5 bases and 5 bases respectively, with 15 bases between them. The V gene's germline CDR1 is MDHEN and CDR2 SYDVKM. This CDR3 comprises 14 residues. Written as DNA, the CDR3 is TGTGCCAGCAGTCAGGGCGGGGGCCGGGAGACCCAGTACTTC. Its translation is CASSQGGGRETQYF.

V is TRBV6-5 and J is TRBJ2-5, with 12 bases that match TRBD2. CDR3 length: 17 residues. CDR1 MNHEY and CDR2 SVGAGI come from the germline V gene. With V trimmed by 5 bases and J by 4 bases, 11 bases remained unmatched. In DNA, the CDR3 is TGTGCCAGCAGTCTTTCACGACTAGCGGGAGTGGGAGAGACCCAGTACTTC. Translating gives CASSLSRLAGVGETQYF.

V usage is TRBV5-6 and J usage is TRBJ1-1; unclear D gene. CDR3 length equals 14 residues. V was pared by 2 bases and J by 0 bases, with 8 bases between. From germline, CDR1 is SGHDT and CDR2 YYEEEE. CDR3 loop: CASSFLNMNTEAFF. The CDR3 DNA follows: TGTGCCAGCAGCTTCCTGAACATGAACACTGAAGCTTTCTTT.

The chain is built from TRBV29-1 and TRBJ2-2, with TRBD2 as a possible D gene (5 bases). The V gene lost 3 bases and the J gene lost 4 bases, with 12 bases spanning the gap. In germline, CDR1 is SQVTM, CDR2 ANQGSEA. The CDR3 totals 14 residues. The CDR3 DNA sequence: TGCAGCGTTGAGATATCGGGGAGCACCGGGGAGCTGTTTTTT. This encodes CSVEISGSTGELFF.

The CDR3 region has the DNA TGCAGTGCTAGAGATCCGAGACAGGGGACTGGGGCCAACGTCCTGACTTTC. Translation gives CSARDPRQGTGANVLTF. This sequence joins TRBV20-1 and TRBJ2-6, with 8 bases fitting TRBD1. Per the germline V gene, CDR1 is DFQATT and CDR2 is SNEGSKA (reference sequence). This CDR3 region has 17 residues. J gave up 2 bases and V 0 bases, and 6 bases lay outside the gene matches.

This clonotype occurred a few times. This CDR3 is CASRRIRELGYTEAFF. The DNA for the CDR3 is TGTGCCAGCAGGCGGATCCGGGAGCTGGGGTACACTGAAGCTTTCTTT. This chain connects TRBV12-3 or TRBV12-4 to TRBJ1-1, with D hard to call. The CDR3 extends over 16 amino acids. V dropped 6 bases and J dropped 3 bases, with 20 bases sitting between them.

This clonotype occurred a few times. The chain links TRBV6-4 to TRBJ1-6, with D perhaps matching TRBD1 (5 bases). The CDR3 is 14 residues long. In germline, CDR1 is MRHNA, CDR2 SNTAGT. With 3 bases removed from V and 8 bases from J, the gap between germline ends came to 11 bases. CDR3 nucleotide sequence: TGTGCCAGCAGTGAAGGGGCAGGGTATTCACCCCTCCACTTT. It encodes CASSEGAGYSPLHF.

The chain employs TRBV29-1 and TRBJ2-5; TRBD1 agrees at 7 bases. This CDR3 has 14 residues. The germline CDR1 and CDR2 sequences are SQVTM and ANQGSEA. With V trimmed by 0 bases and J by 5 bases, 6 bases remained unmatched. CDR3 nucleotides: TGCAGCGTTGAAGATCCGTTCAGGGGGGAGACCCAGTACTTC. This sequence encodes CSVEDPFRGETQYF.

This chain links TRBV14 with TRBJ2-5; the D is unclear. The CDR3 has 13 amino acids. V lost 1 base and J 5 bases, leaving 8 bases between the germline ends. Germline-derived CDR1 and CDR2 are SGHDN and FVKESK. This CDR3 reads CASSQVSTETQYF. The CDR3 coding sequence is TGTGCCAGCAGCCAAGTGTCAACGGAGACCCAGTACTTC.

This clonotype has only a few counts. This chain connects TRBV6-5 to TRBJ1-1; possible D gene TRBD1, 5 bases. CDR1 MNHEY and CDR2 SVGAGI come from the germline V gene. The CDR3 contains 14 residues. V gave up 6 bases and J gave up 0 bases, with 11 bases separating them. As DNA, the CDR3 is TGTGCCAGCAGCCCCGAAGGGGTGAACACTGAAGCTTTCTTT. It codes for CASSPEGVNTEAFF.

This clonotype was detected only a few times. The chain recombines TRBV5-6 with TRBJ2-1; the match to TRBD2 covers 13 bases. V shed 0 bases, J shed 5 bases, and the junction held 5 bases outside the gene matches. Germline V CDR1 and CDR2: SGHDT, YYEEEE. CDR3 length: 17 residues. For the CDR3, the DNA is TGTGCCAGCAGCTTGGTAACTAGCGGGAGGGCCGACAATGAGCAGTTCTTC. Amino acid sequence: CASSLVTSGRADNEQFF.

The rearrangement uses TRBV5-5 and TRBJ2-1, with D hard to call. From germline, CDR1 is SGHKS and CDR2 YYEKEE (reference sequence). Trimming removed 5 bases at V and 4 bases at J, with 16 bases between. The CDR3 runs to 15 residues. The CDR3 DNA sequence: TGTGCCAGCAGACATTCGGAGCTGCTTTACAATGAGCAGTTCTTC. Translated, it gives CASRHSELLYNEQFF. Together with reference TRBV5-5 and TRBJ2-1, the CDR3 gives the full variable domain: DAGVTQSPTHLIKTRGQQVTLRCSPISGHKSVSWYQQVLGQGPQFIFQYYEKEERGRGNFPDRFSARQFPNYSSELNVNALLLGDSALYLCASRHSELLYNEQFFGPGTRLTVL.

This clonotype was detected a few times. The gene calls are TRBV2 and TRBJ2-1; tentatively, D is TRBD2 (6 bases). Germline CDR1 and CDR2: SNHLY and FYNNEI. The CDR3 extends over 12 amino acids. Trimming removed 3 bases at V and 8 bases at J, with 8 bases between. CDR3 coding DNA: TGTGCCAGCAGTGAGACTAGTGATGAGCAGTTCTTC. Translating gives CASSETSDEQFF.

In its sample, this clonotype was seen a few times. CDR3 loop: CASRAGDGLFF. For the CDR3, the DNA is TGTGCCAGCCGGGCAGGAGACGGGCTGTTTTTT. This chain links TRBV6-6 with TRBJ2-2; no clear D gene. V lost 8 bases and J 13 bases, leaving 14 bases between the germline ends. CDR1 is MNHNY, CDR2 SVGAGI, per germline (reference sequence). The CDR3 extends over 11 amino acids.

The genes are TRBV5-1 and TRBJ1-1; possible D gene TRBD1, 5 bases. The CDR3 is 14 amino acids. The germline V and J ends were trimmed by 0 bases and 6 bases, with 12 bases remaining between them. Germline V gives CDR1 SGHRS, CDR2 YFSETQ. The CDR3: CASSLVGAGAEAFF. CDR3 in DNA: TGCGCCAGCAGCTTGGTAGGGGCTGGCGCTGAAGCTTTCTTT.

This clonotype was recorded a few times. The chain joins TRBV7-2 to TRBJ2-5; D is uncertain. Trimming took off 4 bases at V and 4 bases at J, with 10 bases between the two ends. CDR1 and CDR2 from the germline V gene are SGHTA and FQGNSA. This CDR3 contains 13 residues. Written as DNA, the CDR3 is TGTGCCAGCAGCTCCGGCTGGGGAGAGACCCAGTACTTC. Amino acids: CASSSGWGETQYF.

This clonotype has ten or more counts. This chain joins TRBV10-3 and TRBJ2-7; 9 positions match TRBD1. CDR1 is ENHRY and CDR2 is SYGVKD in the germline V gene. The CDR3 is 14 residues long. The junction had 6 bases not matched to a gene; V was cut back by 4 bases and J by 5 bases. CDR3 in amino acids: CAISVGDRDHEQYF. The CDR3 coding sequence is TGTGCCATCAGTGTGGGGGACAGGGACCACGAGCAGTACTTC.

The chain employs TRBV7-2 and TRBJ2-5, with D possibly being TRBD1 or TRBD2 (5 bases each). V was shortened by 5 bases and J by 7 bases, with 20 bases between the two germline ends. Germline V gene sequence: CDR1 SGHTA, CDR2 FQGNSA. This CDR3 spans 15 amino acids. The DNA of the CDR3 is TGTGCCAGCAGCCCAGGAGGTTGGGGCTGGAGGACCCAGTACTTC. Translation gives CASSPGGWGWRTQYF.

This clonotype has more than one count but fewer than ten. The chain uses TRBV20-1 and TRBJ1-5; a weak D match, TRBD1 (6 bases). The CDR3 is 13 amino acids. Germline CDR1 reads DFQATT; CDR2 reads SNEGSKA (reference sequence). Trimming left V 2 bases short and J 4 bases short, with 9 bases between. The CDR3 DNA reads as TGCAGTGCTAGAAAGGGGGGGAATCAGCCCCAGCATTTT. Its translation is CSARKGGNQPQHF.

This clonotype was seen only a few times. The gene calls are TRBV9 and TRBJ2-4; no clear D. Trimming left V 0 bases short and J 5 bases short, with 6 bases between. CDR1 and CDR2 from the germline V gene are SGDLS and YYNGEE. The CDR3 runs to 13 residues. CDR3 DNA sequence: TGTGCCAGCAGCGTAGGGACCGAAAACATTCAGTACTTC. Translating it yields CASSVGTENIQYF.

As concerns this clonotype: The junction and the germline gene differ at one end; a read error may be behind it. V and J are TRBV6-5 and TRBJ2-7; 8 positions agree with TRBD1. This CDR3 comprises 15 residues. CDR1 is MNHEY and CDR2 is SVGAGI in the germline V gene. The CDR3 sequence is CASSYSGTGSYEQYF. The CDR3 coding sequence is TGTGCCAGCAGCTACTCCGGGACAGGCTCCTACGAGCAGTACTTC.

This clonotype has a handful of counts. The chain couples TRBV4-2 to TRBJ2-3; TRBD2 aligns across 8 bases. Germline CDR1 is LGHNA and CDR2 is YNFKEQ. Trimming took 0 bases from V and 2 from J; bases not matched to a gene: 4. The CDR3 runs 16 residues. In DNA, the CDR3 is TGTGCCAGCAGCCAAGACGGGAGGGTCTCCACAGATACGCAGTATTTT. Translating gives CASSQDGRVSTDTQYF.

The chain joins TRBV20-1 to TRBJ1-2; TRBD1 matches at 8 bases. With 0 bases clipped from V and 5 bases from J, the junction kept 11 bases outside the gene matches. The germline V gene has CDR1 DFQATT and CDR2 SNEGSKA (reference sequence). This CDR3 region has 16 residues. The DNA of the CDR3 is TGCAGTGCTAGAGATCCCTCGTCACGACAGGGGTATGGCTACACCTTC. This codes for CSARDPSSRQGYGYTF.

This clonotype appeared a few times. The V call is TRBV6-6, the J call TRBJ1-2; 8 nucleotides agree with TRBD1. This CDR3 comprises 13 residues. Germline loops: CDR1 MNHNY, CDR2 SVGAGI (reference sequence). The junction had 2 bases not matched to a gene; V was cut back by 6 bases and J by 2 bases. CDR3 loop: CASSRTGNYGYTF. For the CDR3, the DNA is TGTGCCAGCAGCAGGACAGGGAACTATGGCTACACCTTC.

J is TRBJ2-3 and V is TRBV5-1; possible D gene TRBD2, 6 bases. The CDR3 covers 16 residues. Germline values: CDR1 SGHRS, CDR2 YFSETQ. The V gene lost 2 bases and the J gene lost 1 base, with 14 bases spanning the gap. Here the CDR3 reads CASSLQRASGTDTQYF. CDR3 nucleotides: TGCGCCAGCAGCTTACAGCGGGCATCTGGCACAGATACGCAGTATTTT.